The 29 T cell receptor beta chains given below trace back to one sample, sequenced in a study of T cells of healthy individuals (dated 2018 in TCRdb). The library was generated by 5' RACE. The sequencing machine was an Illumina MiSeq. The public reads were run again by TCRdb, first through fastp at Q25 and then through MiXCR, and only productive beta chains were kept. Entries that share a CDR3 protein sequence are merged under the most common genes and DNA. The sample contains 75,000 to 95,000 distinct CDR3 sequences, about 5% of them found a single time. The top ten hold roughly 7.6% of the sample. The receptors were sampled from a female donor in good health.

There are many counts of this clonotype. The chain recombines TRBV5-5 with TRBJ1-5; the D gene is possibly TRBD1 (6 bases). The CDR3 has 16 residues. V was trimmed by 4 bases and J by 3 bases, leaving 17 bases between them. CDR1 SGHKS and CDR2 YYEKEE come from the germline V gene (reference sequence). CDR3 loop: CASSPGLDRPNQPQHF. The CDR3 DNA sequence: TGTGCCAGCAGCCCAGGCCTGGACAGACCCAATCAGCCCCAGCATTTT.

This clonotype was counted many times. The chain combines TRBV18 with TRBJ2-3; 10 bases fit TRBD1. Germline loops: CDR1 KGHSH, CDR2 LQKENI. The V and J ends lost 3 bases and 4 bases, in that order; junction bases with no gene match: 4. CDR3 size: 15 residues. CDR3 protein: CASSPGTGDADTQYF. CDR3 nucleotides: TGTGCCAGCTCACCGGGGACAGGGGACGCAGATACGCAGTATTTT.

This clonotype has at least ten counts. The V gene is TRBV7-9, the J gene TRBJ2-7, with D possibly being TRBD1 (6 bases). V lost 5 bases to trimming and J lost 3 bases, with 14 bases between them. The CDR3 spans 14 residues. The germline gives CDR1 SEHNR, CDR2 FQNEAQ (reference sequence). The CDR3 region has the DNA TGTGCCAGCAGCCGCCTCGGACAGAACTACGAGCAGTACTTC. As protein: CASSRLGQNYEQYF.

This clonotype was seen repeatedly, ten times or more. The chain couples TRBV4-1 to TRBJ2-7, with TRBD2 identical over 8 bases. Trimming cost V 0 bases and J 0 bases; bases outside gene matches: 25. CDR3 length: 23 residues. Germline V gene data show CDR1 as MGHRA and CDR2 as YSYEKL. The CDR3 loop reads CASSQDLLPGTASGLAFSYEQYF. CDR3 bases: TGCGCCAGCAGCCAAGATCTCTTACCGGGGACTGCTAGCGGGCTAGCGTTCTCCTACGAGCAGTACTTC.

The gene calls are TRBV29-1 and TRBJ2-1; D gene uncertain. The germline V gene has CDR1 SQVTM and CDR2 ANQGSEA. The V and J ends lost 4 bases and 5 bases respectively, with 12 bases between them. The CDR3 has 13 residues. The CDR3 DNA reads TGCAGCGTTGTTTTTTCCGGAAACAATGAGCAGTTCTTC. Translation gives CSVVFSGNNEQFF.

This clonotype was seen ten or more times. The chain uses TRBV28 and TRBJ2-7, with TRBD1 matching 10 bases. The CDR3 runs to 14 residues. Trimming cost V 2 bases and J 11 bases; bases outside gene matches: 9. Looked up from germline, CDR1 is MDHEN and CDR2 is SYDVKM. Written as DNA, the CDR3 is TGTGCCAGCAGTTTACCCCCTGGACAGGGGGAGGAGTACTTC. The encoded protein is CASSLPPGQGEEYF.

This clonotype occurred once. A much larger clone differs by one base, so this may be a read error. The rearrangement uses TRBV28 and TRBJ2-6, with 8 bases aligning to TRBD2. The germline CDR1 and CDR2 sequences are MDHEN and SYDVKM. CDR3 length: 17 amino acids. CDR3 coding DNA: TGTGCCAGCATGTCGGGGGGGGCTAGCTCTGGGGCCATCGTCCTGACTTTC. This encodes CASMSGGASSGAIVLTF.

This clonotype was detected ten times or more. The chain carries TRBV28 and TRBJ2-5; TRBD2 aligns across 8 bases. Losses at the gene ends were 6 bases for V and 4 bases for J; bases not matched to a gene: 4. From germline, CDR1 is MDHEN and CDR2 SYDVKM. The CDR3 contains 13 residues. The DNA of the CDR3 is TGTGCCAGCAGGCTAAGCGGGAGAGAGACCCAGTACTTC. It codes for CASRLSGRETQYF.

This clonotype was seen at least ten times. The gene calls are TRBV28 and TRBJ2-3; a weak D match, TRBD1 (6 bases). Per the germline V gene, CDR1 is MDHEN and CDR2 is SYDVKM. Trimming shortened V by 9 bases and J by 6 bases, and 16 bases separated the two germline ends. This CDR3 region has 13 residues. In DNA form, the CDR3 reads TGTGCCAGTGTCTCCATGACAGGCGATACGCAGTATTTT. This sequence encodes CASVSMTGDTQYF.

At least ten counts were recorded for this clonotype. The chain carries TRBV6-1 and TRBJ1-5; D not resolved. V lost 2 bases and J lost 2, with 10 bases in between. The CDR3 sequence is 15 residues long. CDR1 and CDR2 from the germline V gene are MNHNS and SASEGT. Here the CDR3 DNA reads TGTGCCAGCAGTGAAATTGGTGGGGGCAATCAGCCCCAGCATTTT. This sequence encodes CASSEIGGGNQPQHF.

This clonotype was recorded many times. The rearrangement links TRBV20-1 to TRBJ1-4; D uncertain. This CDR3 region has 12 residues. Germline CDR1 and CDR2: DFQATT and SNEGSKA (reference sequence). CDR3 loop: CVGRASNEKLFF. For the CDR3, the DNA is TGCGTCGGGAGGGCATCTAATGAAAAACTGTTTTTT.

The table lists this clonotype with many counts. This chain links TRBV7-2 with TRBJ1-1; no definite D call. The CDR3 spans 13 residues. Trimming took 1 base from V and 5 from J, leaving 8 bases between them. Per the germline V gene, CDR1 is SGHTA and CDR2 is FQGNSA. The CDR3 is CASSLGGPTEAFF. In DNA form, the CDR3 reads TGTGCCAGCAGCTTAGGAGGTCCGACTGAAGCTTTCTTT.

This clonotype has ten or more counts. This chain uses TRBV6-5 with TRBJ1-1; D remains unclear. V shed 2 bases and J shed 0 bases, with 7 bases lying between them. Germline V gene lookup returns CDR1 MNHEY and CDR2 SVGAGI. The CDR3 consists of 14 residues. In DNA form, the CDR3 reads TGTGCCAGCAGTTACGCAGATTTGAACACTGAAGCTTTCTTT. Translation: CASSYADLNTEAFF.

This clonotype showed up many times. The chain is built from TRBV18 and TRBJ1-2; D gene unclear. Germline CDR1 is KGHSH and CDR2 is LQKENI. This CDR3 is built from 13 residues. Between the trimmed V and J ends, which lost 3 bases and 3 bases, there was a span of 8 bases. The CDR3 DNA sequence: TGTGCCAGCTCACCCCCAGGAGACTATGGCTACACCTTC. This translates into CASSPPGDYGYTF. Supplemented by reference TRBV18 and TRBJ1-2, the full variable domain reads NAGVMQNPRHLVRRRGQEARLRCSPMKGHSHVYWYRQLPEEGLKFMVYLQKENIIDESGMPKERFSAEFPKEGPSILRIQQVVRGDSAAYFCASSPPGDYGYTFGSGTRLTVV.

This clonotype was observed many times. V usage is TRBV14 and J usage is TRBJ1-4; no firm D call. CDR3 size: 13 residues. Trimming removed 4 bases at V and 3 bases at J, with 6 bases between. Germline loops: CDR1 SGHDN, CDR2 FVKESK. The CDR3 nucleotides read TGTGCCAGCAGCCCCCCAGCTAATGAAAAACTGTTTTTT. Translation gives CASSPPANEKLFF. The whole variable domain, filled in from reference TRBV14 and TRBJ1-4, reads EAGVTQFPSHSVIEKGQTVTLRCDPISGHDNLYWYRRVMGKEIKFLLHFVKESKQDESGMPNNRFLAERTGGTYSTLKVQPAELEDSGVYFCASSPPANEKLFFGSGTQLSVL.

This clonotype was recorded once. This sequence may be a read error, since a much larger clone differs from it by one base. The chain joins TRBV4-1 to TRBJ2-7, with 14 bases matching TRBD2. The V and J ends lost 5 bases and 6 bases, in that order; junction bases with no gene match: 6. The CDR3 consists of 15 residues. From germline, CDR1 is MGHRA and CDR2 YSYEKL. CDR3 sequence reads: CASSSTGLAGAEQYF. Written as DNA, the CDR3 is TGCGCCAGCAGCTCTACGGGACTAGCGGGAGCCGAGCAGTACTTC.

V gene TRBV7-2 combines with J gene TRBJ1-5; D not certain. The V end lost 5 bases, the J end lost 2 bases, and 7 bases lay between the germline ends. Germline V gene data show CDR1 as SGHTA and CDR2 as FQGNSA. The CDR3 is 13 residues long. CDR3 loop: CASSPHGNQPQHF. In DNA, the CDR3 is TGTGCCAGCAGCCCCCATGGCAATCAGCCCCAGCATTTT. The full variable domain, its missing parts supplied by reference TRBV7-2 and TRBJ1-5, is GAGVSQSPSNKVTEKGKDVELRCDPISGHTALYWYRQSLGQGLEFLIYFQGNSAPDKSGLPSDRFSAERTGGSVSTLTIQRTQQEDSAVYLCASSPHGNQPQHFGDGTRLSIL.

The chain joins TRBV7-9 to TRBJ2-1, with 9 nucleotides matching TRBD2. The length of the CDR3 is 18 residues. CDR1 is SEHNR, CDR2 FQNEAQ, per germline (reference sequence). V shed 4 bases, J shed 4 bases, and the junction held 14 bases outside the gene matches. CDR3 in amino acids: CASSSYALSGSRYNEQFF. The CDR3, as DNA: TGTGCCAGCAGCTCTTATGCCCTTAGCGGGAGTAGGTACAATGAGCAGTTCTTC.

CDR3 in DNA: TGTGCCAGCAGGGAACAAGGACAGGGGGCCTCATACGAGCAGTACTTC. As protein: CASREQGQGASYEQYF. J is TRBJ2-7 and V is TRBV28, with 11 positions matching TRBD1. Germline V gene sequence: CDR1 MDHEN, CDR2 SYDVKM. This CDR3 is 16 amino acids long. J gave up 4 bases and V 6 bases, and 11 bases lay outside the gene matches.

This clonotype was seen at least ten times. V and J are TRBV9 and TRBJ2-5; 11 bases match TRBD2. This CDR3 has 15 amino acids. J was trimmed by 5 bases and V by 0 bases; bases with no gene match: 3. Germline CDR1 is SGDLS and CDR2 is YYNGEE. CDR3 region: CASSVELAGVETQYF. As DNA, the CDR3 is TGTGCCAGCAGCGTAGAACTAGCGGGAGTCGAGACCCAGTACTTC. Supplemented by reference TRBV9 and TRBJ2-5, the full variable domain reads DSGVTQTPKHLITATGQRVTLRCSPRSGDLSVYWYQQSLDQGLQFLIQYYNGEERAKGNILERFSAQQFPDLHSELNLSSLELGDSALYFCASSVELAGVETQYFGPGTRLLVL.

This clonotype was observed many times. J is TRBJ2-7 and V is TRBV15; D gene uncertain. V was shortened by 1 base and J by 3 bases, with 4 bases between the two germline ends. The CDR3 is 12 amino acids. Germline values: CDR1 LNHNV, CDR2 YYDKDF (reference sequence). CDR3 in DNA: TGTGCCACCAGCAGAGCGAGCTACGAGCAGTACTTC. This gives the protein CATSRASYEQYF.

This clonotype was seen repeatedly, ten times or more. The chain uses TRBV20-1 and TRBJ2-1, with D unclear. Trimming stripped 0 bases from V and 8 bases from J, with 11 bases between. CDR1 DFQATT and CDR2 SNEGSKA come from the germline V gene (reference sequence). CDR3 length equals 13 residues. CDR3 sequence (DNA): TGCAGTGCTAGAGATCCCGTCATTGATGAGCAGTTCTTC. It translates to CSARDPVIDEQFF.

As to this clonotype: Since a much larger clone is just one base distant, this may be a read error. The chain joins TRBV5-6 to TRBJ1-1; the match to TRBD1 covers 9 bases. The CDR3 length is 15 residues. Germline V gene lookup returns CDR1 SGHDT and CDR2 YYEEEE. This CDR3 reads CAGSDLDRGWVEAFF. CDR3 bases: TGTGCCGGCAGCGACCTGGACAGGGGCTGGGTTGAAGCTTTCTTT.

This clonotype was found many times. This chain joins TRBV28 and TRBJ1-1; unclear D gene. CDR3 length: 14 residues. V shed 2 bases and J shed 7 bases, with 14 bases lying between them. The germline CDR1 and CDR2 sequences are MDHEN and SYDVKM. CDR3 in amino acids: CASSLTGHQGEAFF. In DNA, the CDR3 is TGTGCCAGCAGTTTAACTGGCCATCAAGGTGAAGCTTTCTTT. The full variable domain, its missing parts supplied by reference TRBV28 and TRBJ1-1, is DVKVTQSSRYLVKRTGEKVFLECVQDMDHENMFWYRQDPGLGLRLIYFSYDVKMKEKGDIPEGYSVSREKKERFSLILESASTNQTSMYLCASSLTGHQGEAFFGQGTRLTVV.

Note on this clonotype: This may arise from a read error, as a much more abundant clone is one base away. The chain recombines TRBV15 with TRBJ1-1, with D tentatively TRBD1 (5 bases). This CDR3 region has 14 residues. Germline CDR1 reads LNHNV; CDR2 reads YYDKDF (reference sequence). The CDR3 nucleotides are TGTGTCACCAGCAGAGACCCAGGGAGGACTGAAGCTTTCTTT. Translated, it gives CVTSRDPGRTEAFF.

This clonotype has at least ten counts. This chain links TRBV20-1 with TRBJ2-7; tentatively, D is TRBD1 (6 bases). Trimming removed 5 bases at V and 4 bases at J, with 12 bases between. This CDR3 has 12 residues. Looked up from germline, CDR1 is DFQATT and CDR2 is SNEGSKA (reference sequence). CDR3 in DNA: TGCAGTGCTGGCACAGGGCTATACGAGCAGTACTTC. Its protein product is CSAGTGLYEQYF.

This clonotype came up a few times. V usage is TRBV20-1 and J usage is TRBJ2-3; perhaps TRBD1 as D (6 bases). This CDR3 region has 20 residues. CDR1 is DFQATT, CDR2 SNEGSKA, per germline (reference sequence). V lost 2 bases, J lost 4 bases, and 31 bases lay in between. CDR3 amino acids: CSARRGWDKSTGGSADTQYF. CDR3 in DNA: TGCAGTGCTAGACGTGGATGGGACAAGTCCACAGGCGGGTCAGCAGATACGCAGTATTTT.

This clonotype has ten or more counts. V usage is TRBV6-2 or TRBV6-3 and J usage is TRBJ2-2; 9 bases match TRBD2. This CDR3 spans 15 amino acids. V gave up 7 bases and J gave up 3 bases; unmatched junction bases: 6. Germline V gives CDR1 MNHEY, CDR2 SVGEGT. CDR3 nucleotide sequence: TGTGCCAGCACCCCTAGCGGGAAGGACACCGGGGAGCTGTTTTTT. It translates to CASTPSGKDTGELFF.

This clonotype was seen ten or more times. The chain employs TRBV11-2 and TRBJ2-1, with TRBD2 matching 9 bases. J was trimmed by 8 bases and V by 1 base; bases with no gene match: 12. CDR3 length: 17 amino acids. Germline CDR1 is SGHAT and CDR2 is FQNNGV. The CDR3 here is CASSLGLAGGPSYEQFF. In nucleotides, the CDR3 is TGTGCCAGCAGCTTAGGCCTGGCGGGAGGGCCTTCTTATGAGCAGTTCTTC.